This T cell receptor beta chain appears in the sequencing data of a study of cytomegalovirus exposure and HLA in healthy donors. Across the whole study: Most genotyped donors, 81% of around 370, had Caucasian-associated genetic ancestry.

In regard to this clone: Its antigen is undetermined.

Notes on the study in general: Cytomegalovirus status was reportedly diagnosed by the classifier with high sensitivity and specificity. In a later analysis, TCR beta V- and J-gene trimming showed a link to a missense DCLRE1C variant.

The PCR was carried out with 60 Vbeta primers and 13 Jbeta primers. Clones were read by immunoSEQ multiplex PCR, and TCRdb kept only the in-frame ones, dropping some. The sample shows 90,000 to 150,000 clones, 74% of them seen only once. From germline, CDR1 is LNHDA and CDR2 SQIVND (reference sequence). This CDR3 has 15 amino acids. Between the trimmed V and J ends, which lost 2 bases and 7 bases, there was a span of 17 bases. The chain recombines TRBV19 with TRBJ1-2; D may be TRBD1 (5 bases). The clonotype was recovered from a woman aged 45-65 years in good health and CMV-seropositive. Sequencing was performed on PBMCs. CDR3 nucleotide sequence: TGTGCCAGTAGTATACCCCGGGGGGGACCCCCTGGCTACACCTTC. It is translated as CASSIPRGGPPGYTF.